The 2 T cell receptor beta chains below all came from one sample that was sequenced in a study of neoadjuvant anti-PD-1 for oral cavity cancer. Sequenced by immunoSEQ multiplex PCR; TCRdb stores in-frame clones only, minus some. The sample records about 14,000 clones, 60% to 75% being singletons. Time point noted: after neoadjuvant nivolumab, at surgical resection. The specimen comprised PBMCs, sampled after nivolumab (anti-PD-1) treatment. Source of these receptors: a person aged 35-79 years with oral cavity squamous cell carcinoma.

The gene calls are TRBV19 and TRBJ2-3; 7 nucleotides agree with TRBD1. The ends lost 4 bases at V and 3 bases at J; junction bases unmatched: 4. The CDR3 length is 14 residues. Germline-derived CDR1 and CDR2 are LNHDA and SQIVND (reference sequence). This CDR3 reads CASSSRQGTDTQYF. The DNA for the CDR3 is TGTGCCAGTAGTAGCAGACAGGGTACAGATACGCAGTATTTT.

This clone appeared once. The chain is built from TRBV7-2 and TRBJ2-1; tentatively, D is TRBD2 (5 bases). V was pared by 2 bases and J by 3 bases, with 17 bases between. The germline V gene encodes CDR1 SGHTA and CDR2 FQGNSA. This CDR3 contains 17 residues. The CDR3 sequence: CASSLRISSALYNEQFF. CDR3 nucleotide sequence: TGTGCCAGCAGCTTACGGATAAGTAGCGCCCTCTACAATGAGCAGTTCTTC.